The clone carrying this T cell receptor (beta chain) was seen at least ten times. Germline V gives CDR1 MNHNS, CDR2 SASEGT. Trimming removed 3 bases at V and 8 bases at J, with 13 bases between. The CDR3 has 13 amino acids. The data are from a study of T cells in Graves' hyperthyroidism and ophthalmopathy. TCR beta CDR3 regions were amplified from RNA. The HTBI set primed first-round TCR CDR3 RT-PCR. From the multiplex PCR reads, TCRdb called clonotypes with MiXCR, one entry per CDR3 protein. The table lists some 500,000 distinct CDR3 sequences, approximately 25% of them singletons, with about 11% in the top ten.

This TCR came from a woman aged 25 to 39 with Graves' ophthalmopathy. The sample was blood. The gene calls are TRBV6-1 and TRBJ1-2; the D gene is possibly TRBD1 (5 bases). CDR3 nucleotides: TGTGCCAGCAGTGAGGTCGGGGGGGACGGCTACACCTTC. Its translation is CASSEVGGDGYTF.